The entry that follows covers one TCR beta chain sequence. Trimming removed 7 bases from V and 4 bases from J; junction bases left unmatched: 9. Germline CDR1 reads LNHDA; CDR2 reads SQIVND (reference sequence). This CDR3 comprises 16 residues. The data belong to a study of beta chain features in type 1 diabetes. Reverse transcribing all isolated RNA meant expressed TCRB transcripts were sequenced. Profiled with immunoSEQ multiplex PCR; TCRdb holds only in-frame clones, not every one. Among 160,000 or so clones, roughly 11% were seen once, and the ten largest hold around 2.1%. Without exception, sorted populations had purity beyond 95%.

Sequenced sample: central memory CD4+ T cells from blood. V and J are TRBV19 and TRBJ2-2; 10 nucleotides line up with TRBD2. This sequence was found in a man younger than 35 in good health. The CDR3 loop is CASIQTSGRGTGELFF. The DNA for the CDR3 is TGTGCCAGTATTCAGACTAGCGGGCGAGGCACCGGGGAGCTGTTTTTT.